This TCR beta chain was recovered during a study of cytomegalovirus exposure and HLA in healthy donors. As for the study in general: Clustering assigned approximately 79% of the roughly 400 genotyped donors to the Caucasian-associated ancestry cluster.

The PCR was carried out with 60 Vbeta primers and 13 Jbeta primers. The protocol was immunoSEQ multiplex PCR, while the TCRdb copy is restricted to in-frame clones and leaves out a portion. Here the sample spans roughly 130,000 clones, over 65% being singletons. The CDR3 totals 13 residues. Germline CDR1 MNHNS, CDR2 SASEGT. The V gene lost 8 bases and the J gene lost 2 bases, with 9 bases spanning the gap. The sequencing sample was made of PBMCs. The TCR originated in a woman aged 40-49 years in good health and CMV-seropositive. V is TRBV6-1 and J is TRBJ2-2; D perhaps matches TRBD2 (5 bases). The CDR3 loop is CASGRTNTGELFF. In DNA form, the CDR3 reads TGTGCCAGCGGACGGACTAACACCGGGGAGCTGTTTTTT.